Presented here are 23 T cell receptor beta chains from one specimen sequenced in a study of T-cell memory formation after mild COVID-19. A single record per CDR3 protein comes from TCRdb applying MiXCR to the 5' RACE reads. The data show 150,000 to 200,000 distinct CDR3 sequences, with approximately 16% seen just once and 2% to 2.5% held by the top ten. Sequences were obtained from PBMCs or a T cell subset sorted from them (not recorded which). The receptors shown here come from an adult woman who had mild COVID-19 (a few samples of this study predate the infection). Cell type and time point are not known.

The chain is built from TRBV29-1 and TRBJ2-6, with D possibly matching TRBD2 (5 bases). Trimming removed 5 bases at V and 4 bases at J, with 9 bases between. The germline V gene encodes CDR1 SQVTM and CDR2 ANQGSEA. This CDR3 is 13 amino acids long. The DNA for the CDR3 is TGCAGCGTTCGGGATCCGGGGGCCAACGTCCTGACTTTC. It codes for CSVRDPGANVLTF.

This chain joins TRBV7-2 and TRBJ2-3; D gene unclear. The germline gives CDR1 SGHTA, CDR2 FQGNSA. There are 15 residues in the CDR3. Trimming shortened V by 1 base and J by 4 bases, and 12 bases separated the two germline ends. The DNA for the CDR3 is TGTGCCAGCAGCTTAGTGGTTCGAATGGCAGATACGCAGTATTTT. Its translation: CASSLVVRMADTQYF.

For the CDR3, the DNA is TGCGCCAGCAGCTGGGGGGGCGGAAACTCCTACAATGAGCAGTTCTTC. It yields the protein CASSWGGGNSYNEQFF. The rearrangement joins TRBV5-1 to TRBJ2-1, with a possible D match to TRBD2 (7 bases). The CDR3 extends over 16 amino acids. Between the trimmed V and J ends, which lost 3 bases and 0 bases, there was a span of 13 bases. CDR1 and CDR2 from the germline V gene are SGHRS and YFSETQ.

In this sample, this clonotype turned up many times. The chain combines TRBV5-1 with TRBJ2-3, with 7 positions matching TRBD1. Losses at the gene ends were 2 bases for V and 2 bases for J; bases not matched to a gene: 5. The CDR3 is 15 amino acids. Germline V gene sequence: CDR1 SGHRS, CDR2 YFSETQ. DNA for the CDR3: TGCGCCAGCAGCTTACAGGGGCAAATCACAGATACGCAGTATTTT. Translating it yields CASSLQGQITDTQYF. Full variable domain (remainder filled in from reference TRBV5-1 and TRBJ2-3): KAGVTQTPRYLIKTRGQQVTLSCSPISGHRSVSWYQQTPGQGLQFLFEYFSETQRNKGNFPGRFSGRQFSNSRSEMNVSTLELGDSALYLCASSLQGQITDTQYFGPGTRLTVL.

The table lists this clonotype with many counts. V is TRBV29-1 and J is TRBJ2-7; D might be TRBD1 (6 bases). The CDR3 runs to 14 residues. Germline values: CDR1 SQVTM, CDR2 ANQGSEA. The V end was cut by 5 bases, the J end by 4 bases, with 18 bases between. The CDR3, as DNA: TGCAGCGTTCGGAAACAGGGCTCTCTATACGAGCAGTACTTC. It is translated as CSVRKQGSLYEQYF.

The V call is TRBV9, the J call TRBJ2-1; D possibly corresponds to TRBD2 (9 bases). The V gene's germline CDR1 is SGDLS and CDR2 YYNGEE. V lost 2 bases and J lost 6, with 33 bases in between. The CDR3 has 21 residues. The CDR3 nucleotides are TGTGCCAGCAGCGTGGGACAGGTCGGTGGTAGCGGGGGTTTAGGGGGCAATGAGCAGTTCTTC. This sequence encodes CASSVGQVGGSGGLGGNEQFF.

This clonotype was counted ten times or more. The chain uses TRBV5-1 and TRBJ2-7; TRBD1 might be the D (5 bases). The germline V and J ends were trimmed by 4 bases and 5 bases, with 10 bases remaining between them. CDR3 size: 12 residues. The germline V gene has CDR1 SGHRS and CDR2 YFSETQ. CDR3 region: CASSRLGHEQYF. The CDR3 bases are TGCGCCAGCAGCCGCCTGGGGCACGAGCAGTACTTC.

The chain couples TRBV20-1 to TRBJ2-3; 15 bases line up with TRBD2. Germline-derived CDR1 and CDR2 are DFQATT and SNEGSKA (reference sequence). The length of the CDR3 is 16 residues. Unmatched junction bases numbered 7, after V lost 4 bases and J lost 5 bases. CDR3 loop: CSAKGLAGGRVDTQYF. In DNA, the CDR3 is TGCAGTGCTAAGGGACTAGCGGGAGGCCGGGTAGATACGCAGTATTTT.

The V gene is TRBV12-3 or TRBV12-4, the J gene TRBJ2-7; 8 nucleotides match TRBD1. V lost 6 bases and J lost 5; bases outside the gene matches: 6. CDR3 size: 13 residues. The CDR3 coding sequence is TGTGCCAGCAGCCCGGCAGGGGGCGACGAGCAGTACTTC. Its translation is CASSPAGGDEQYF.

There are a few counts of this clonotype. CDR3 amino acids: CASSFEQGSYEQYF. CDR3 sequence (DNA): TGTGCCAGCAGTTTTGAGCAGGGTTCCTACGAGCAGTACTTC. The chain joins TRBV12-3 or TRBV12-4 to TRBJ2-7; maybe TRBD1 (5 bases). The CDR3 runs 14 residues. V lost 3 bases, J lost 1 base, and 10 bases lay in between.

This clonotype occurred many times. This chain joins TRBV4-3 and TRBJ1-5, with D uncertain. The CDR3 is 15 residues long. V lost 0 bases and J lost 3, with 9 bases in between. CDR1 is LGHNA and CDR2 is YSLEER in the germline V gene. The CDR3 region has the DNA TGCGCCAGCAGCCAAGACTGGGCAGACAATCAGCCCCAGCATTTT. Translated, it gives CASSQDWADNQPQHF.

This clonotype came up many times. The rearrangement joins TRBV15 to TRBJ2-3; TRBD2 agrees at 10 bases. V shed 1 base and J 7 bases; nucleotides not matched to a gene: 8. CDR1 LNHNV and CDR2 YYDKDF come from the germline V gene (reference sequence). CDR3 length: 16 amino acids. The DNA of the CDR3 is TGTGCCACCAGCAGAGTCGCTAGCGGGGGAATTAATACGCAGTATTTT. Encoded protein: CATSRVASGGINTQYF.

This clonotype has more than one count but fewer than ten. The rearrangement links TRBV10-2 to TRBJ2-3, with 8 positions matching TRBD2. The V and J ends lost 0 bases and 3 bases, in that order; junction bases with no gene match: 8. This CDR3 comprises 17 residues. Germline V gene sequence: CDR1 WSHSY, CDR2 SAAADI. CDR3 protein: CASSESYGSGVTDTQYF. For the CDR3, the DNA is TGCGCCAGCAGTGAGTCGTATGGTAGCGGGGTAACAGATACGCAGTATTTT.

This rearrangement joins TRBV7-9 to TRBJ1-2; 7 bases align to TRBD1. The V segment lost 5 bases and the J segment 4 bases; nucleotides outside the gene matches: 13. The CDR3 extends over 16 amino acids. Looked up from germline, CDR1 is SEHNR and CDR2 is FQNEAQ (reference sequence). The DNA for the CDR3 is TGTGCCAGCAGCCCCTCAAGCACAGGGGTCCTCTATGGCTACACCTTC. Translating gives CASSPSSTGVLYGYTF.

The V gene is TRBV11-1, the J gene TRBJ1-6; TRBD1 aligns across 9 bases. V gave up 5 bases and J gave up 7 bases; unmatched junction bases: 6. The CDR3 consists of 15 residues. Germline CDR1 and CDR2: SGHAT and FQDESV (reference sequence). The CDR3 coding sequence is TGTGCCAGCAGCCTGACGGACAGGGGCAATTCACCCCTCCACTTT. Translation: CASSLTDRGNSPLHF.

V and J are TRBV6-1 and TRBJ1-1, with D possibly TRBD1 on 6 matching bases. This CDR3 contains 14 residues. In germline, CDR1 is MNHNS, CDR2 SASEGT. Trimming removed 5 bases at V and 3 bases at J, with 13 bases between. The CDR3 region is CASSPGHWDTEAFF. CDR3 nucleotides: TGTGCCAGCAGTCCGGGACACTGGGACACTGAAGCTTTCTTT.

This clonotype is termed medium-sized. In DNA, the CDR3 is TGTGCCAGCAGCCCCAAGACTAGGCTACAAGAGACCCAGTACTTC. Residues: CASSPKTRLQETQYF. V and J are TRBV7-9 and TRBJ2-5, with a tentative D call TRBD2 (6 bases). This CDR3 contains 15 residues. V lost 5 bases and J lost 2, with 15 bases in between. Looked up from germline, CDR1 is SEHNR and CDR2 is FQNEAQ (reference sequence).

This chain connects TRBV18 to TRBJ1-5, with 9 bases aligning to TRBD1. The CDR3 totals 15 residues. CDR1 and CDR2 (germline): KGHSH, LQKENI. Unmatched junction bases numbered 5, after V lost 6 bases and J lost 2 bases. CDR3 amino acids: CASSIRTGGNQPQHF. In nucleotides, the CDR3 is TGTGCCAGCTCGATCCGGACAGGGGGCAATCAGCCCCAGCATTTT.

This chain links TRBV7-6 with TRBJ2-5, with TRBD2 matching 8 bases. The CDR3 is 15 amino acids. Trimming cost V 5 bases and J 2 bases; bases outside gene matches: 7. The germline V gene has CDR1 SGHVS and CDR2 FNYEAQ. The CDR3: CASSPTSGGQETQYF. The CDR3 nucleotides read TGTGCCAGCAGCCCTACCAGCGGGGGACAAGAGACCCAGTACTTC.

This chain connects TRBV7-2 to TRBJ2-3, with D perhaps assigned TRBD1 or TRBD2 (5 bases each). This CDR3 comprises 15 residues. V lost 1 base to trimming and J lost 0 bases, with 8 bases between them. The germline CDR1 and CDR2 sequences are SGHTA and FQGNSA. CDR3 sequence: CASSLGRGSTDTQYF. As DNA, the CDR3 is TGTGCCAGCAGCTTAGGACGGGGCAGCACAGATACGCAGTATTTT.

This clonotype was picked up many times. The genes are TRBV27 and TRBJ2-3; D possibly matches TRBD1 or TRBD2 (6 bases each). Trimming stripped 7 bases from V and 3 bases from J, with 20 bases between. Germline V gene lookup returns CDR1 MNHEY and CDR2 SMNVEV (reference sequence). This CDR3 region has 16 residues. The CDR3 region has the DNA TGTGCCAGCAAAAGACGGGGGCGTGAAGGAACAGATACGCAGTATTTT. This encodes CASKRRGREGTDTQYF.

The table lists this clonotype with a few counts. V and J are TRBV12-3 or TRBV12-4 and TRBJ2-5; D perhaps matches TRBD2 (7 bases). The ends were cut back, 4 bases at V and 5 bases at J, with 14 bases in the middle. CDR3 length equals 14 residues. Here the CDR3 DNA reads TGTGCCAGCAGTTACCAGGGGAGGGGGGAGACCCAGTACTTC. Translated: CASSYQGRGETQYF.

In its sample, this clonotype was seen a few times. The chain carries TRBV19 and TRBJ1-5; D is perhaps TRBD1 (5 bases). Trimming pared 7 bases from V and 3 bases from J, leaving 10 bases between. The germline gives CDR1 LNHDA, CDR2 SQIVND (reference sequence). The CDR3 has 13 amino acids. CDR3 in amino acids: CASTGGNNQPQHF. CDR3 sequence (DNA): TGTGCCAGTACCGGGGGTAACAATCAGCCCCAGCATTTT.